This T cell receptor beta chain was recorded in a study of CD8 T cells in Susac syndrome (dated by TCRdb to between 2018 and 2021). About the investigation overall: Repertoire sequencing was used to test whether CD8+ T cell activation and differentiation in Susac syndrome was antigen driven. Clonality of the CD8+ T cell repertoire was compared between around eleven healthy donors, about 14 Susac syndrome patients and fewer than 16 multiple sclerosis patients. Findings and caveats that apply to the study as a whole: The TCR sequencing and HLA analysis was acknowledged to have included a relatively small number of individuals.

RNA was extracted with the RNeasy kit and 0.5 to 1 ug was reverse transcribed using random hexamers. The immunoSEQ multiplex PCR assay, covering 54 Vbeta and 13 Jbeta segments, was used to amplify TCR beta CDR3 regions. PCR amplification bias was corrected using a synthetic template baseline for primer optimization and computational correction. From the authors' description of their analysis: Only productive sequences were kept, with reads annotated to V, D and J genes according to IMGT and analyzed in immunoSEQ Analyzer. To calculate clonality, Shannon entropy was normalized by log2 of the number of productive unique sequences and then subtracted from one. Public and private clones were assessed among the 100 most prevalent clones of each patient and control. Susac-specific clones were defined as absent from healthy and MS cohorts, some 1,000 published viral clones and other ImmuneACCESS disease sequences. The public reads were reanalyzed by TCRdb: fastp trimming at Q25, MiXCR alignment, in-frame beta chains only. Rows are unified per CDR3 protein, each entry keeping the most common DNA and genes. The V and J calls and clone size are TCRdb's, not the authors'. Here the sample has 100,000 to 150,000 distinct CDR3 sequences; around 80% occur a single time. Clones ranked in the top ten supply around 0.5% of the sample.

Peripheral blood CD8+ and CD4+ T cells from healthy donors, Susac syndrome patients and multiple sclerosis patients were profiled by high-throughput TCR beta sequencing. The multiple sclerosis controls were treatment-naive patients whose relapsing-remitting disease, either stable or active, fulfilled the revised McDonald criteria. Bulk CD8+ and CD4+ T cells were purified by magnetic negative isolation, whereas CD8+ TEMRA cells were enriched by FACS. Blood was collected in EDTA tubes and processed within 24 hours, with PBMCs isolated through density gradient centrifugation. PBMCs intended for TCR sequencing were cryopreserved in liquid nitrogen and thawed later in a water bath at 37 degrees C. The sorted or isolated CD4+, CD8+ and CD8+ TEMRA cells had a purity of 90% or higher. A note on this clonotype: Its antigen is currently not known. Per-base qualities were not stored, and no clone one base away is much larger.

The germline V gene (reference sequence) yields LGHDT for CDR1 and YNNKEL for CDR2. The germline V and J ends show losses of 1 base and 4 bases respectively, and no gene match explains 6 bases of the junction. From cysteine to phenylalanine, the CDR3 is 16 amino acids long. The read is trimmed to its CDR3 DNA, 48 bases read in frame from base 1. The rearranged chain carries TRBV3-1 and TRBJ2-2; 7 bases in between match TRBD2. This TCR was sampled from a human donor with multiple sclerosis. The sequencing sample was made of CD8+ T cells from PBMCs. The CDR3 region: CASSQVKGRGTGELFF. The DNA reads as follows: TGTGCCAGCAGCCAAGTAAAGGGGAGGGGCACCGGGGAGCTGTTTTTT.